The entry below describes one T cell receptor beta chain. Its antigen is unknown. Germline loops: CDR1 SQVTM, CDR2 ANQGSEA. This CDR3 region has 13 residues. After removal of 5 bases from V and 6 bases from J, the junction contained 7 bases not matched to a gene. This record belongs to a study of T cell repertoires in cytomegalovirus infection. TCRdb reanalysed the reads using MiXCR and keeps one entry per CDR3 protein. The sample holds 900,000 to 950,000 distinct CDR3 sequences; less than 40% are singletons and the top ten take over 13%. The input for sequencing was cultured CD8+ T cells from PBMCs, taken from culture after CMV antigen stimulation. The receptor was isolated from a human donor in good health (CMV status not recorded). Some clones in this sample may be carry-over from other donors' samples. V usage is TRBV29-1 and J usage is TRBJ2-1; 7 bases align to TRBD2. The CDR3 loop reads CSVRTSNVNEQFF. In DNA, the CDR3 is TGCAGCGTTAGGACTAGTAACGTCAATGAGCAGTTCTTC.